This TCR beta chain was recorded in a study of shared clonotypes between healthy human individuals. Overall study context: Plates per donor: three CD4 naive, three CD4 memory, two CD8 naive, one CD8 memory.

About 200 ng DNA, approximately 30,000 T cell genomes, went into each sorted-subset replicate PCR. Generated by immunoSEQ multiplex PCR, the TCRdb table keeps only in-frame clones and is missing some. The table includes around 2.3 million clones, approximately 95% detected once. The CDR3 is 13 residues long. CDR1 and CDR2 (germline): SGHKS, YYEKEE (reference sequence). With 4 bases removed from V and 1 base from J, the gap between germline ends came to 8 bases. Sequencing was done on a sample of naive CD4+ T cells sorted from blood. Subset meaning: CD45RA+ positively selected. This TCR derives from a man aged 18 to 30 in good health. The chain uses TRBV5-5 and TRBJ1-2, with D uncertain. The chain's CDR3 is CASSPDNNYGYTF. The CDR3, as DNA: TGTGCCAGCAGCCCCGACAATAACTATGGCTACACCTTC.